This T cell receptor beta chain stems from a study of control samples from healthy donors and cancer patients. Assay: immunoSEQ multiplex PCR; the TCRdb copy retains only in-frame clones and omits some. The data hold some 120,000 clones, with around 89% observed a single time. This CDR3 has 14 amino acids. V lost 5 bases and J 5 bases, leaving 14 bases between the germline ends. CDR1 and CDR2 (germline): SGHRS, YFSETQ. The receptor comes from a woman aged 45-65 years with colorectal cancer. The rearrangement joins TRBV5-1 to TRBJ2-1; D possibly matches TRBD1 or TRBD2 (6 bases each). The sample was PBMCs. The CDR3 DNA reads as TGCGCCAGCAGGGGTCTGAGGGGGGACAATGAGCAGTTCTTC. Translated: CASRGLRGDNEQFF.